The 27 T cell receptor beta chains given below trace back to one sample, sequenced in a study of regulatory T cells in long-lasting Graves disease. Both iRepertoire HTBI primers and Arm-PCR of CDR3 regions were used to build the TCR beta libraries. Via MiXCR, TCRdb re-called the multiplex PCR reads, giving one row per CDR3 protein. Of roughly 440,000 distinct CDR3 sequences in the sample, about 17% were seen once. The time point: newly diagnosed GD, antithyroid drugs for less than 3 months. TCR sequences were obtained from RNA taken from PBMCs. In addition, the sample was reused for a study of T cells in Graves' hyperthyroidism and ophthalmopathy.

The specimen comprised peripheral blood mononuclear cells (PBMCs), sampled at new diagnosis, from a patient treated with antithyroid drugs. Source of these receptors: a woman younger than 35 with Graves disease.

The J gene is TRBJ1-1, the V gene TRBV7-9; tentative D call: TRBD1 (6 bases). V lost 5 bases to trimming and J lost 3 bases, with 13 bases between them. Germline loops: CDR1 SEHNR, CDR2 FQNEAQ (reference sequence). This CDR3 is 14 amino acids long. The CDR3 DNA is TGTGCCAGCAGCCGGGGGCAGGGGCACACTGAAGCTTTCTTT. Amino acids: CASSRGQGHTEAFF.

The V gene is TRBV10-3, the J gene TRBJ1-2; no firm D call. CDR1 and CDR2 from the germline V gene are ENHRY and SYGVKD. Trimming stripped 0 bases from V and 4 bases from J, with 3 bases between. This CDR3 spans 12 amino acids. CDR3 DNA: TGTGCCATCAGTGAGTCCAGCTATGGCTACACCTTC. Amino acid sequence: CAISESSYGYTF.

This clonotype was seen a handful of times. V and J are TRBV5-1 and TRBJ1-4; D call uncertain. Germline values: CDR1 SGHRS, CDR2 YFSETQ. CDR3 length equals 14 residues. The V end was cut by 4 bases, the J end by 8 bases, with 15 bases between. The CDR3 sequence is CASSRDGGIEKLFF. The CDR3 nucleotides are TGCGCCAGCAGCAGAGACGGAGGGATCGAAAAACTGTTTTTT. Full variable domain (rest looked up from reference TRBV5-1 and TRBJ1-4): KAGVTQTPRYLIKTRGQQVTLSCSPISGHRSVSWYQQTPGQGLQFLFEYFSETQRNKGNFPGRFSGRQFSNSRSEMNVSTLELGDSALYLCASSRDGGIEKLFFGSGTQLSVL.

As concerns this clonotype: Relative to the germline gene, one junction end is altered; a read error may explain this. This rearrangement joins TRBV7-7 to TRBJ2-2; D perhaps matches TRBD1 (6 bases). Germline CDR1 reads SSHAT; CDR2 reads FNYEAQ (reference sequence). The length of the CDR3 is 15 residues. The CDR3 region is CASSSTGTNTGELFF. DNA for the CDR3: TGTGCTAGCAGCTCGACAGGAACCAACACCGGGGAGCTGTTTTTT.

In regard to this clonotype: A single base is all that separates this from a far larger clone, so a read error is likely. The rearrangement links TRBV29-1 to TRBJ2-1; D is undetermined. Germline CDR1 is SQVTM and CDR2 is ANQGSEA. Trimming left V 4 bases short and J 10 bases short, with 17 bases between. The CDR3 extends over 13 amino acids. DNA for the CDR3: TGCAGCGTTGTTTTGGCTAACCCCTACGAGCAGTTCTTC. The encoded protein is CSVVLANPYEQFF.

This clonotype was recorded a few times. The chain links TRBV6-5 to TRBJ2-2; 10 bases match TRBD2. V lost 4 bases to trimming and J lost 3 bases; unmatched junction nucleotides: 2. The CDR3 consists of 15 residues. Looked up from germline, CDR1 is MNHEY and CDR2 is SVGAGI. CDR3 bases: TGTGCCAGCAGTTCAGCGGGAGGGCACACCGGGGAGCTGTTTTTT. Residues: CASSSAGGHTGELFF.

There are many counts of this clonotype. The V gene is TRBV11-2, the J gene TRBJ2-7; 7 nucleotides agree with TRBD2. The CDR3 loop spans 14 amino acids. Germline V gene lookup returns CDR1 SGHAT and CDR2 FQNNGV. The junction had 7 bases not matched to a gene; V was cut back by 6 bases and J by 2 bases. The CDR3 region is CASRMAGAAYEQYF. CDR3 nucleotide sequence: TGTGCCAGCAGGATGGCGGGAGCAGCCTACGAGCAGTACTTC.

This clonotype was seen repeatedly, ten times or more. The genes are TRBV7-2 and TRBJ2-1, with no clear D. CDR3 length: 14 amino acids. V gave up 6 bases and J gave up 0 bases, with 9 bases separating them. In germline, CDR1 is SGHTA, CDR2 FQGNSA. The CDR3 DNA reads as TGTGCCAGCAGAAGTAGGGCCTCCTACAATGAGCAGTTCTTC. This gives the protein CASRSRASYNEQFF.

This clonotype was seen repeatedly, ten times or more. The genes are TRBV29-1 and TRBJ1-4; tentatively, D is TRBD1 (5 bases). Germline V lookup: CDR1 SQVTM, CDR2 ANQGSEA. The CDR3 sequence is 14 residues long. Trimming cost V 7 bases and J 8 bases, with 20 bases left between them. CDR3 in amino acids: CSAAKAGLGEKLFF. Written as DNA, the CDR3 is TGCAGCGCCGCAAAGGCGGGGCTAGGGGAAAAACTGTTTTTT.

V is TRBV7-2 and J is TRBJ2-7; unclear D gene. Looked up from germline, CDR1 is SGHTA and CDR2 is FQGNSA. The CDR3 loop spans 14 amino acids. V lost 0 bases, J lost 2 bases, and 8 bases lay in between. Here the CDR3 DNA reads TGTGCCAGCAGCTTAGCGGGCCATGCCTACGAGCAGTACTTC. Protein: CASSLAGHAYEQYF.

This clonotype has ten or more counts. The chain employs TRBV29-1 and TRBJ2-5, with TRBD1 as a possible D gene (6 bases). Trimming cost V 6 bases and J 0 bases, with 17 bases left between them. CDR3 length: 15 residues. Germline V gene sequence: CDR1 SQVTM, CDR2 ANQGSEA. The DNA for the CDR3 is TGCAGCGTCCGAGGGCCGGGACAACACCAAGAGACCCAGTACTTC. Its protein product is CSVRGPGQHQETQYF.

The V call is TRBV25-1, the J call TRBJ2-7; tentative D call: TRBD1 (5 bases). Germline V gene lookup returns CDR1 MGHDK and CDR2 SYGVNS. V lost 3 bases to trimming and J lost 9 bases, with 12 bases between them. This CDR3 is built from 12 residues. The CDR3 DNA reads TGTGCCAGCAGTGACACAGGCGGCGGGCAGTACTTC. This codes for CASSDTGGGQYF.

The chain joins TRBV20-1 to TRBJ1-5; 7 bases match TRBD1. The length of the CDR3 is 13 residues. J lost 2 bases, V lost 3 bases, and 1 base had no gene match. The germline gives CDR1 DFQATT, CDR2 SNEGSKA (reference sequence). This CDR3 reads CSASDRGNQPQHF. CDR3 DNA sequence: TGCAGTGCTAGCGACAGGGGCAATCAGCCCCAGCATTTT.

This clonotype was picked up a small number of times. The J gene is TRBJ2-3, the V gene TRBV4-1; a weak D match, TRBD2 (5 bases). The V gene's germline CDR1 is MGHRA and CDR2 YSYEKL. V was cut by 1 base and J by 3 bases, with 11 bases left in between. This CDR3 spans 15 amino acids. The CDR3 loop reads CASSQGGFRTDTQYF. CDR3 sequence (DNA): TGCGCCAGCAGCCAAGGAGGGTTCAGAACAGATACGCAGTATTTT.

The sample holds many counts of this clonotype. The chain has TRBV6-1 and TRBJ2-7, with 7 bases aligning to TRBD2. Trimming removed 6 bases from V and 0 bases from J; junction bases left unmatched: 23. The germline CDR1 and CDR2 sequences are MNHNS and SASEGT. The CDR3 has 20 amino acids. The CDR3 DNA is TGTGCCAGCAGCGTTAACACAGCGGGACTCAACTTAGGGTCCTCCTACGAGCAGTACTTC. Translated, it gives CASSVNTAGLNLGSSYEQYF.

The sample holds many counts of this clonotype. The chain carries TRBV6-1 and TRBJ1-1; no clear D gene. The CDR3 is made up of 15 amino acids. Trimming pared 6 bases from V and 4 bases from J, leaving 18 bases between. Looked up from germline, CDR1 is MNHNS and CDR2 is SASEGT. CDR3: CASSGPGDGSTEAFF. The CDR3 DNA follows: TGTGCCAGCAGCGGCCCGGGAGATGGGAGCACTGAAGCTTTCTTT.

This clonotype has only a few counts. The CDR3 DNA reads TGTGCCAGTAGTGACCGGGACAGCTCTGGAAACACCATATATTTT. Translated, it gives CASSDRDSSGNTIYF. This chain uses TRBV19 with TRBJ1-3; 7 nucleotides align to TRBD1. The CDR3 has 15 amino acids. The germline V gene has CDR1 LNHDA and CDR2 SQIVND (reference sequence). V lost 5 bases to trimming and J lost 0 bases; unmatched junction nucleotides: 4.

This clonotype has a count of ten or more. The rearrangement links TRBV11-2 to TRBJ1-2; D gene uncertain. With 5 bases removed from V and 1 base from J, the gap between germline ends came to 5 bases. CDR3 size: 12 residues. Germline V gives CDR1 SGHAT, CDR2 FQNNGV. This CDR3 is CASSPNNYGYTF. The CDR3 DNA reads TGTGCCAGCAGCCCCAATAACTATGGCTACACCTTC.

This clonotype was detected only a few times. J is TRBJ2-2 and V is TRBV15; TRBD1 agrees at 7 bases. The germline V gene has CDR1 LNHNV and CDR2 YYDKDF (reference sequence). J was trimmed by 1 base and V by 5 bases; bases with no gene match: 1. This CDR3 spans 14 amino acids. The CDR3 nucleotides read TGTGCCACCAGCGGACAGGAGAACACCGGGGAGCTGTTTTTT. Its protein is CATSGQENTGELFF.

This clonotype was counted many times. The rearrangement uses TRBV30 and TRBJ1-1; 9 bases align to TRBD1. The ends lost 1 base at V and 6 bases at J; junction bases unmatched: 6. In germline, CDR1 is GTSNPN, CDR2 SVGIG (reference sequence). The CDR3 runs 14 residues. The CDR3 DNA sequence: TGTGCCTGGAGTGCCGGACAGGGGAGGGCTGAAGCTTTCTTT. This gives the protein CAWSAGQGRAEAFF.

This chain joins TRBV19 and TRBJ1-1, with 11 nucleotides matching TRBD1. V lost 5 bases to trimming and J lost 1 base; unmatched junction nucleotides: 15. CDR3 length: 19 residues. Germline CDR1 LNHDA, CDR2 SQIVND (reference sequence). This CDR3 is CASSPRVSDRGLTNTEAFF. CDR3 nucleotides: TGTGCCAGTAGTCCGCGAGTTTCGGACAGGGGGCTTACGAACACTGAAGCTTTCTTT.

The V gene is TRBV20-1, the J gene TRBJ2-7; 9 bases are shared with TRBD2. The CDR3 is 13 amino acids. From germline, CDR1 is DFQATT and CDR2 SNEGSKA (reference sequence). With 5 bases clipped from V and 2 bases from J, the junction kept 4 bases outside the gene matches. CDR3 region: CSALASGAYEQYF. CDR3 nucleotides: TGCAGTGCTCTGGCTAGCGGGGCCTACGAGCAGTACTTC.

This clonotype was recorded many times. The chain is built from TRBV6-1 and TRBJ2-1; TRBD2 matches at 13 bases. J lost 1 base, V lost 6 bases, and 6 bases had no gene match. CDR3 size: 17 residues. Looked up from germline, CDR1 is MNHNS and CDR2 is SASEGT. CDR3 residues: CASRRLLAGGSYNEQFF. The CDR3 DNA is TGTGCCAGCAGACGACTACTAGCGGGAGGGTCCTACAATGAGCAGTTCTTC.

A remark on this clonotype: A much larger clone lies one base from this, so it may be a read error. This rearrangement joins TRBV6-2 or TRBV6-3 to TRBJ2-4, with 9 bases identical to TRBD1. The J call may be faulty, since TRBJ2-7 better matches the DNA end. Germline CDR1 reads MNHEY; CDR2 reads SVGEGT. The CDR3 sequence is 18 residues long. The chain's CDR3 is CASSYSDPGTGSTYEQYF. In DNA, the CDR3 is TGTGCCAGCAGTTACTCAGATCCCGGGACAGGGAGTACGTACGAGCAGTACTTC.

This clonotype was counted at least ten times. This chain uses TRBV7-8 with TRBJ2-7; either TRBD1 or TRBD2 may fit D (5 bases each). The CDR3 spans 16 residues. V was shortened by 5 bases and J by 4 bases, with 21 bases between the two germline ends. The germline CDR1 and CDR2 sequences are SGHVS and FQNEAQ. The CDR3 sequence is CASSLSLWGNSYEQYF. In DNA, the CDR3 is TGTGCCAGCAGCCTCAGCCTGTGGGGGAATTCTTACGAGCAGTACTTC.

This clonotype was counted many times. V and J are TRBV7-9 and TRBJ2-3; weak D call: TRBD2 (6 bases). V lost 5 bases and J 3 bases, leaving 15 bases between the germline ends. Germline V gene lookup returns CDR1 SEHNR and CDR2 FQNEAQ (reference sequence). The CDR3 runs 15 residues. The CDR3 nucleotides are TGTGCCAGCAGCAAACGGGAGTCAGTGACAGATACGCAGTATTTT. Translated, it gives CASSKRESVTDTQYF. Filled out from reference TRBV7-9 and TRBJ2-3, the complete variable domain reads DTGVSQNPRHKITKRGQNVTFRCDPISEHNRLYWYRQTLGQGPEFLTYFQNEAQLEKSRLLSDRFSAERPKGSFSTLEIQRTEQGDSAMYLCASSKRESVTDTQYFGPGTRLTVL.

This clonotype has at least ten counts. The rearrangement links TRBV2 to TRBJ2-1; TRBD1 matches 9 bases. With V trimmed by 8 bases and J by 3 bases, 5 bases remained unmatched. Germline V gene data show CDR1 as SNHLY and CDR2 as FYNNEI. The CDR3 length is 14 residues. CDR3 coding DNA: TGTGCCAGCGGGTCGGGACAGGGCTACAATGAGCAGTTCTTC. Residues: CASGSGQGYNEQFF.